This TCR beta chain was profiled in a study of technical replicates of blood from a handful of donors. The method was immunoSEQ multiplex PCR; TCRdb's version includes in-frame clones alone and lacks a portion of them. The table has 60,000 to 80,000 clones, about 87% seen once; the top ten hold about 5.1%. The CDR3 loop spans 15 amino acids. Germline V lookup: CDR1 SGHVS, CDR2 FQNEAQ. J was trimmed by 7 bases and V by 1 base; bases with no gene match: 6. Material: PBMCs. The rearrangement uses TRBV7-8 and TRBJ2-2; 7 positions match TRBD1. The receptor was derived from a human donor in good health. Some clones in this sample may be carry-over from other donors' samples. The CDR3 region is CASSLGQGSGGELFF. CDR3 nucleotide sequence: TGTGCCAGCAGCTTAGGACAGGGTTCGGGCGGGGAGCTGTTTTTT.